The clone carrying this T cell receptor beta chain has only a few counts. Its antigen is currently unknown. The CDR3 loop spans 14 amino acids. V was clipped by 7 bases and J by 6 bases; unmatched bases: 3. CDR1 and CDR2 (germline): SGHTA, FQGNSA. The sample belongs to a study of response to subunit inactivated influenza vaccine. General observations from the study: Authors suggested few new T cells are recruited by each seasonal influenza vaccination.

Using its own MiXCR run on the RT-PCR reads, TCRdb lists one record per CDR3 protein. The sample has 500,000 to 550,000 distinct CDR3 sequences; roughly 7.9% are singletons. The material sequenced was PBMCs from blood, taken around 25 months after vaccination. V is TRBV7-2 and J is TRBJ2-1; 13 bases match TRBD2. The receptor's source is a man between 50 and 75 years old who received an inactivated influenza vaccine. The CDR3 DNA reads TGTGCCAGCACCGGACTAGCGGGAGTCAATGAGCAGTTCTTC. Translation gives CASTGLAGVNEQFF.